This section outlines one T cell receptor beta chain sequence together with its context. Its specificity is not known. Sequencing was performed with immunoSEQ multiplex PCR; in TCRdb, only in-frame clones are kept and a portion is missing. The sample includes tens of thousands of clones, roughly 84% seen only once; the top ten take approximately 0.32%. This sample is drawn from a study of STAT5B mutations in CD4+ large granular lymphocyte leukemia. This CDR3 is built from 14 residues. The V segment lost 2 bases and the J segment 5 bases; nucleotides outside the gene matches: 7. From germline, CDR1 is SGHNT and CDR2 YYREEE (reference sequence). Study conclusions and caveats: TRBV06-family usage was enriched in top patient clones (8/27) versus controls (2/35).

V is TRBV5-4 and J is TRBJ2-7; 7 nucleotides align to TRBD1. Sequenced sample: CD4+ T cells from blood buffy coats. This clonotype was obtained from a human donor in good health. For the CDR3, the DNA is TGTGCCAGCAGCTTAAGACAGGGCGGCCACGAGCAGTACTTC. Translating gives CASSLRQGGHEQYF. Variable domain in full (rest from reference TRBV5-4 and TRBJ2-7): ETGVTQSPTHLIKTRGQQVTLRCSSQSGHNTVSWYQQALGQGPQFIFQYYREEENGRGNFPPRFSGLQFPNYSSELNVNALELDDSALYLCASSLRQGGHEQYFGPGTRLTVT.